The TCR beta chain described here comes from a study of blood T cell repertoires in COVID-19. Background on the study: Specimens from acute and convalescent COVID-19 originated in the United States, Italy and Spain. The analysed material was cDNA or gDNA that came from T cells, B-cell-depleted T cells, or PBMCs.

The ends were cut back, 8 bases at V and 2 bases at J, with 12 bases in the middle. The CDR3 is 13 amino acids. Per germline, CDR1 WSHSY and CDR2 SAAADI. Source study methods: It was from reference gene primer amplification that nucleated cell counts were estimated. Some clones are missing from TCRdb's copy, which holds only in-frame ones; the method was immunoSEQ multiplex PCR. The DNA gave D and trimming, while V, J and clone size come from that table. The table lists around 130,000 clones, around 87% of them singletons. The sample comprised peripheral blood. The receptor's source is a man aged 70 or older with active or convalescent COVID-19. The genes are TRBV10-2 and TRBJ1-1; D is possibly TRBD1 (5 bases). The chain's CDR3 is CASSPTENTEAFF. CDR3 coding DNA: TGCGCCAGCTCTCCGACAGAAAACACTGAAGCTTTCTTT.